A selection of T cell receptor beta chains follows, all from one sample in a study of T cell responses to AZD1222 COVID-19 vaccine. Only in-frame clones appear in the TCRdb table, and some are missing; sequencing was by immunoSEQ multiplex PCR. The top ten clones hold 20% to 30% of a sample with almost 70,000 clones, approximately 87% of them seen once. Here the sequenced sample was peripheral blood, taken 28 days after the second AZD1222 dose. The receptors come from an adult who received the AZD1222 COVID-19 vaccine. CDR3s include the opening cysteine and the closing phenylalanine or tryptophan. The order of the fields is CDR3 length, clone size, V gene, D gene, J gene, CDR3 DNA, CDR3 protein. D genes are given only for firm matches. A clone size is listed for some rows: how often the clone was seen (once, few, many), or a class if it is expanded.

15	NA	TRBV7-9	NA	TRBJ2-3	TGTGCCAGCAGCTTAGCCGGGTCCCGCACAGATACGCAGTATTTT	CASSLAGSRTDTQYF
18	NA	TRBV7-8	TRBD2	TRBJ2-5	TGTGCCAGCAGCCTCCGGACTAGCGGGGGAGTGTACCAAGAGACCCAGTACTTC	CASSLRTSGGVYQETQYF
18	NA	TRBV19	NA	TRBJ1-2	TGTGCCAGTAGTCGTGGTATTTGGGAGGGAGGACACCTCTATGGCTACACCTTC	CASSRGIWEGGHLYGYTF
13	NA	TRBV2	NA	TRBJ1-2	TGTGCCAGCAGAGAAATCCCAGCCCATGGCTACACCTTC	CASREIPAHGYTF
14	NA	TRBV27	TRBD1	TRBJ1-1	TGTGCCAGCAGTTACGGGACAGCGAACACTGAAGCTTTCTTT	CASSYGTANTEAFF
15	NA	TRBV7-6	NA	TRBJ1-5	TGTGCCAGCAGCTTATTTACCGGGAACAATCAGCCCCAGCATTTT	CASSLFTGNNQPQHF
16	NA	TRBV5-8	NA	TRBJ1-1	TGTGCCAGCAGCTTGTCACAGTTGAGTGGGGGAACTGAAGCTTTCTTT	CASSLSQLSGGTEAFF
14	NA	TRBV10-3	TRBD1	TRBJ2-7	TGTGCCATCACAGGGGACAGGACGCCCTACGAGCAGTACTTC	CAITGDRTPYEQYF
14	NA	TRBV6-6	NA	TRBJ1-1	TGTGCCAGCACCATGGGACAAATGAACACTGAAGCTTTCTTT	CASTMGQMNTEAFF
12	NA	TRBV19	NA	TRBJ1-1	TGTGCCAGTAGTATCTTCGCCACTGAAGCTTTCTTT	CASSIFATEAFF
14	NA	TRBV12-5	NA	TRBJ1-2	TGTGCTAGTGGGCCCGGGACTGCTAACTATGGCTACACCTTC	CASGPGTANYGYTF
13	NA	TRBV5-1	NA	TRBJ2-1	TGCGCCAGTGGACCTCTGGGCCTCAATGAGCAGTTCTTC	CASGPLGLNEQFF
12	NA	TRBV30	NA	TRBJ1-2	TGTGCCTGGAGGATACAGGCCTTTGGCTACACCTTC	CAWRIQAFGYTF
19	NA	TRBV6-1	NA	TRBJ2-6	TGTGCCAGCAGTGAAGCGCTGCCGGGGGGCTCTACTGGGGCCAACGTCCTGACTTTC	CASSEALPGGSTGANVLTF
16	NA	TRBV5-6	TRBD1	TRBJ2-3	TGTGCCAGCAGCCCCGACCGGGACAGGGGCTCAGATACGCAGTATTTT	CASSPDRDRGSDTQYF
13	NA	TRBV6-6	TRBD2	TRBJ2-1	TGTGCCAGCAGCCCGTTTACTAGCGGGCCCGAGTTCTTC	CASSPFTSGPEFF
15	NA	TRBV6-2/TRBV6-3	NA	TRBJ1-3	TGTGCCAGCAGTTCGGGCGCAGGGTCTGGAAACACCATATATTTT	CASSSGAGSGNTIYF
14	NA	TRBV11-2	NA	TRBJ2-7	TGTGCCAGCAGCTGGGGGGGGGCCTCCTACGAGCAGTACTTC	CASSWGGASYEQYF
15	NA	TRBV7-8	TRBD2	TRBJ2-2	TGTGCCAGCAGCTCGCTAGCGGAACGCACCGGGGAGCTGTTTTTT	CASSSLAERTGELFF
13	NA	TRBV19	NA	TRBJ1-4	TGTGCCAGTAACGGGGGGGCAAATGAAAAACTGTTTTTT	CASNGGANEKLFF
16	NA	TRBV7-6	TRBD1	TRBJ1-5	TGTGCCAGCAGCTTCGGGACAGGGGCTACCAATCAGCCCCAGCATTTT	CASSFGTGATNQPQHF
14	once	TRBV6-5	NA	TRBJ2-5	TGTGCCAGCAGCTCAGGGGCGGGTCAAGAGACCCAGTACTTC	CASSSGAGQETQYF
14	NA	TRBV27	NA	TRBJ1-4	TGTGCCAGCAGCCTGGACAGTACAATCCAAAAACTGTTTTTT	CASSLDSTIQKLFF
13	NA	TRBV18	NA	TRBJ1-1	TGTGCCAGCTCACCTCAGTTTGGCACTGAAGCTTTCTTT	CASSPQFGTEAFF
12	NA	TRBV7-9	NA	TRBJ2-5	TGTGCCAGCAGCTCGGACGCCGGAACCCAGTACTTC	CASSSDAGTQYF
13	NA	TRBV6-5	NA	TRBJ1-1	TGTGCCAGCAGGTACAGGGATTACACTGAAGCTTTCTTT	CASRYRDYTEAFF
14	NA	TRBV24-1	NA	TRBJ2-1	TGTGCCACCAGTGAACCCGGGACCAACAATGAGCAGTTCTTC	CATSEPGTNNEQFF
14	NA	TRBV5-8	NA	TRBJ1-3	TGTGCCAGCAGCCCTAGATCAGGGGGAAACACCATATATTTT	CASSPRSGGNTIYF
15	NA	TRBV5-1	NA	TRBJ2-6	TGCGCCAGCAGCTTCCTCGGGTCTGGGGCCAACGTCCTGACTTTC	CASSFLGSGANVLTF
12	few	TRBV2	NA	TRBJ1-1	TGTGCCAGCAGTGATGAGGCGGGGGAAGCTTTCTTT	CASSDEAGEAFF
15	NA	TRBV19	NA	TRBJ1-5	TGTGCCAGTAGTATCAAGGGCCAAAGCAATCAGCCCCAGCATTTT	CASSIKGQSNQPQHF
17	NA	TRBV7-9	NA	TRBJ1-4	TGTGCCAGCAGCTTAGAAGGTCTGTTGTCAGCAAATGAAAAACTGTTTTTT	CASSLEGLLSANEKLFF
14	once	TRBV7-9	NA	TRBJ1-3	TGTGCCAGCAGCGGGGGAAACTCTGGAAACACCATATATTTT	CASSGGNSGNTIYF
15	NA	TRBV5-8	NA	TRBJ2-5	TGTGCCAGCAGCTTAGGGCTGGACAGCCAAGAGACCCAGTACTTC	CASSLGLDSQETQYF
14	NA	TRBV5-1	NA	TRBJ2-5	TGCGCCAGCAGCCTCCGGGACACCAAAGAGACCCAGTACTTC	CASSLRDTKETQYF
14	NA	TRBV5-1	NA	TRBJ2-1	TGCGCCAGCAGCTTAGAACCTACAGGTTCTACCCAGTTCTTC	CASSLEPTGSTQFF
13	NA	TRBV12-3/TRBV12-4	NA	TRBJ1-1	TGTGCCAGCAGTTTCGCCGGGAACACTGAAGCTTTCTTT	CASSFAGNTEAFF
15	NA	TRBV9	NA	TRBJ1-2	TGTGCCAGCAGCGGAAAACTCACAGGCCCCTATGGCTACACCTTC	CASSGKLTGPYGYTF
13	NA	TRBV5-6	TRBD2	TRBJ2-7	TGTGCCAGCAGGACTAGCGGGAGAGGGGAGCAGTACTTC	CASRTSGRGEQYF
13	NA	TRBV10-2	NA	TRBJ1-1	TGCGCCAGCAGTGAGGCAGCGTTCACTGAAGCTTTCTTT	CASSEAAFTEAFF
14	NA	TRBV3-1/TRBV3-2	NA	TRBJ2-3	TGTGCCAGCAGCTCGGGATTCGGAGTAGATACGCAGTATTTT	CASSSGFGVDTQYF
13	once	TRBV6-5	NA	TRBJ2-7	TGTGCCAGCAGCCCACGACAGATCTACGAGCAGTACTTC	CASSPRQIYEQYF